This TCR beta chain comes out of a study of PD-1 blockade in classical Hodgkin lymphoma. CDR1 and CDR2 from the germline V gene are SGHVS and FNYEAQ. This CDR3 spans 15 amino acids. Trimming left V 5 bases short and J 7 bases short, with 17 bases between. Each and every patient relapsed after autologous stem cell transplantation, and patients got differing brentuximab vedotin exposure. Whole-study findings and limits: Newly diagnosed patients were reported to start with lower TCR diversity than healthy donors. Diversity in CD4+ TCRs, unlike that measured in CD8+ TCRs, had risen significantly by C4D1. Still unresolved is the cause of the repertoire differences, which may be disease activity or prior therapy.

Sequencing used immunoSEQ multiplex PCR; TCRdb keeps in-frame clones, though not all of them. The sample has around 100,000 clones, roughly 91% seen once; the top ten hold more than 6.5%. This clone has a single count. Its antigen is unknown. The chain is built from TRBV7-6 and TRBJ1-4; TRBD1 might be the D (5 bases). The sequencing here drew on peripheral blood mononuclear cells (PBMCs), taken before the second cycle of nivolumab. The sequence was obtained from a human donor with classical Hodgkin lymphoma. The CDR3 DNA follows: TGTGCCAGCAGCGAGCTAAGGGGCGTCGGTGAAAAACTGTTTTTT. As protein: CASSELRGVGEKLFF.